This T cell receptor beta chain was recovered during a study of immune cell composition in non-small cell lung cancer. V dropped 0 bases and J dropped 8; count of bases not matched to a gene: 3. This CDR3 is built from 13 residues. CDR1 and CDR2 from the germline V gene are LGHNA and YSLEER. Some clones are missing from TCRdb's copy, which holds only in-frame ones; the method was immunoSEQ multiplex PCR. The sample yields 13,000 or so clones, roughly 70% seen once. This clone showed up just a few times. What it binds is unknown. Study-wide results and caveats: Squamous carcinomas (about 75%) more often had tumour-associated clones >0.5% than adenocarcinomas (around 33%).

The gene calls are TRBV4-3 and TRBJ1-2; 7 nucleotides match TRBD1. The clonotype comes from a human donor with non-small cell lung cancer. The specimen was lung tumor tissue. CDR3 sequence reads: CASSQEQGTGYTF. CDR3 DNA sequence: TGCGCCAGCAGCCAAGAACAGGGGACAGGCTACACCTTC.